The sequence of this TCR beta chain was determined in a study of blood T cell repertoires in COVID-19. Study context: PBMCs, B-cell-depleted T cells, or T cells were the source of the cDNA or gDNA that made up the material.

Using immunoSEQ multiplex PCR, the repertoire was profiled, and TCRdb retains in-frame clones only, with some absent. The sample lists around 250,000 clones, 75% to 90% occurring once. The CDR3 is 15 residues long. Germline CDR1 and CDR2: SGHRS and YFSETQ. Trimming cost V 3 bases and J 5 bases; bases outside gene matches: 3. The sample consisted of peripheral blood. This chain links TRBV5-1 with TRBJ2-2; the match to TRBD1 covers 11 bases. The clonotype was recovered from a woman in her 70s with COVID-19, enrolled during active disease. This CDR3 reads CASSSGTGGTGELFF. In DNA form, the CDR3 reads TGCGCCAGCAGCTCCGGGACAGGGGGTACCGGGGAGCTGTTTTTT.